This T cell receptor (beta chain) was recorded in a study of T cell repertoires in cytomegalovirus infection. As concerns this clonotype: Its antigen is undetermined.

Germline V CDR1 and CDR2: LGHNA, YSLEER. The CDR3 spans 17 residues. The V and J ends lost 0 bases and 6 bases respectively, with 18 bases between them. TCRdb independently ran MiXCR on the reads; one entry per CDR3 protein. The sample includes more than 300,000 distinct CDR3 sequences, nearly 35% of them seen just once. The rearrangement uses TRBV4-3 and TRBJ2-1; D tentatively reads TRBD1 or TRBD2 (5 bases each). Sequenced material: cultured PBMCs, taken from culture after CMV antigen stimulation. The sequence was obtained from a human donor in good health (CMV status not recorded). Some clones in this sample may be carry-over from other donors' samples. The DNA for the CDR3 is TGCGCCAGCAGCCAAGAGGGGGTCCCTACAGGAGTCAATGAGCAGTTCTTC. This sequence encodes CASSQEGVPTGVNEQFF.